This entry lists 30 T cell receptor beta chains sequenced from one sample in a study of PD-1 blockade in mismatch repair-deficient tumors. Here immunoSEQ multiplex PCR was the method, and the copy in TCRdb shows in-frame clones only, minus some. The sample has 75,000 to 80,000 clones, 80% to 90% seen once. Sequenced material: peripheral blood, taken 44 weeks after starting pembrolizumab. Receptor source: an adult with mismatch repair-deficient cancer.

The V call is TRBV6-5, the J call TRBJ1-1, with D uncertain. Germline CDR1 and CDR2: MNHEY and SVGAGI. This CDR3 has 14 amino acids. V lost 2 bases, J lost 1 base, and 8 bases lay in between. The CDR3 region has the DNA TGTGCCAGCAGTTACCGTACCTCGAACACTGAAGCTTTCTTT. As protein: CASSYRTSNTEAFF.

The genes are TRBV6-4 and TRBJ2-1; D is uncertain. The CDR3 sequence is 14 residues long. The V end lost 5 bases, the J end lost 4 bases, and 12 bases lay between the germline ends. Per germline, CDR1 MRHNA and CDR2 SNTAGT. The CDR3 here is CASSIGLEYNEQFF. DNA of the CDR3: TGTGCCAGCAGTATCGGCTTAGAATACAATGAGCAGTTCTTC.

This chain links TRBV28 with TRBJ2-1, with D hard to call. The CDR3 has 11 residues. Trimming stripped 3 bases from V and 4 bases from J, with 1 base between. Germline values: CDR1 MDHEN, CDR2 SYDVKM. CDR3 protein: CASSLYNEQFF. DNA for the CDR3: TGTGCCAGCAGTTTGTACAATGAGCAGTTCTTC.

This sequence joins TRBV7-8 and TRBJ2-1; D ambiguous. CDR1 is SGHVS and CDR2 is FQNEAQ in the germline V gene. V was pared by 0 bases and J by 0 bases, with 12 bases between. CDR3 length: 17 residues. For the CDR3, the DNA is TGTGCCAGCAGCTTAGCTGCCCTTCCGAGCTCCTACAATGAGCAGTTCTTC. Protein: CASSLAALPSSYNEQFF.

The DNA of the CDR3 is TGTGCCAGTACCCGGGGGACAGACTACAATCAGCCCCAGCATTTT. It yields the protein CASTRGTDYNQPQHF. The rearrangement links TRBV19 to TRBJ1-5; TRBD1 matches at 7 bases. The CDR3 consists of 15 residues. Germline assignment: CDR1 LNHDA and CDR2 SQIVND (reference sequence). Trimming cost V 7 bases and J 3 bases; bases outside gene matches: 9.

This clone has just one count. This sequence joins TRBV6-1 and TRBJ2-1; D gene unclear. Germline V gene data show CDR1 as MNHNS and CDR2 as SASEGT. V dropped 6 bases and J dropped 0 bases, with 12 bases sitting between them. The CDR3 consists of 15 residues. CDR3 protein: CASRTTQSSYNEQFF. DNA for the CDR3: TGTGCCAGCAGAACGACACAGAGCTCCTACAATGAGCAGTTCTTC.

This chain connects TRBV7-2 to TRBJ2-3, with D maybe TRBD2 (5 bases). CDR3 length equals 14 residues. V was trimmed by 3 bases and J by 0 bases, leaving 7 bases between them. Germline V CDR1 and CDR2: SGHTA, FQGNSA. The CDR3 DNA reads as TGTGCCAGCAGCTTGAGGACTAGCACAGATACGCAGTATTTT. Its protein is CASSLRTSTDTQYF.

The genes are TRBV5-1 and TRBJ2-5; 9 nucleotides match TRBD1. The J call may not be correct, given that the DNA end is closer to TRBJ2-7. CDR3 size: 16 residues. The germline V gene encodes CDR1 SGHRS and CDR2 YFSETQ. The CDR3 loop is CASSLTGGQGTGEQYF. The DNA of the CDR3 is TGCGCCAGCAGCTTGACGGGTGGACAGGGGACCGGCGAGCAGTACTTC.

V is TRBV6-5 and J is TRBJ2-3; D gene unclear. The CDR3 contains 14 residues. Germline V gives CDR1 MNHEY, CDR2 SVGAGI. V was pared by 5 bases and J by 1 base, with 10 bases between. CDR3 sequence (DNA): TGTGCCAGCAGTCGCCTGCTTCGCACAGATACGCAGTATTTT. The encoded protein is CASSRLLRTDTQYF.

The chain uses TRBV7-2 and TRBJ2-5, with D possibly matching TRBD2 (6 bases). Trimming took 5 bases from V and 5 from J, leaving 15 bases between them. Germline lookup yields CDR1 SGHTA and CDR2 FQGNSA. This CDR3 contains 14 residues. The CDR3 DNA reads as TGTGCCAGCAGCCTAGGAGTTCGGGGGGAGACCCAGTACTTC. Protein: CASSLGVRGETQYF.

CDR3 amino acids: CASSSREQNTEAFF. DNA of the CDR3: TGTGCCAGCAGTTCACGAGAGCAGAACACTGAAGCTTTCTTT. The V and J genes are TRBV13 and TRBJ1-1, with D uncertain. V was shortened by 6 bases and J by 1 base, with 12 bases between the two germline ends. Per the germline V gene, CDR1 is PRHDT and CDR2 is FYEKMQ (reference sequence). This CDR3 is 14 amino acids long.

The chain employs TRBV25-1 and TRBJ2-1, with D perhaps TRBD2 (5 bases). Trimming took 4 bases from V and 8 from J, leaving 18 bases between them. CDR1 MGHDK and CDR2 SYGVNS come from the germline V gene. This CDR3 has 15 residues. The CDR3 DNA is TGTGCCAGCAGTGCGAGACTTGGTACTAGTTATGAGCAGTTCTTC. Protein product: CASSARLGTSYEQFF.

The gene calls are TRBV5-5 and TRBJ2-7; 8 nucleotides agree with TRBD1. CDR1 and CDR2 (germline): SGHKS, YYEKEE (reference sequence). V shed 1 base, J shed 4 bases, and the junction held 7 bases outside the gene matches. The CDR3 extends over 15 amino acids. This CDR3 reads CASSLTSGGWYEQYF. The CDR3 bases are TGTGCCAGCAGCTTGACGTCAGGGGGCTGGTACGAGCAGTACTTC. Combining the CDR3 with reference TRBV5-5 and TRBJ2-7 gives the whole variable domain DAGVTQSPTHLIKTRGQQVTLRCSPISGHKSVSWYQQVLGQGPQFIFQYYEKEERGRGNFPDRFSARQFPNYSSELNVNALLLGDSALYLCASSLTSGGWYEQYFGPGTRLTVT.

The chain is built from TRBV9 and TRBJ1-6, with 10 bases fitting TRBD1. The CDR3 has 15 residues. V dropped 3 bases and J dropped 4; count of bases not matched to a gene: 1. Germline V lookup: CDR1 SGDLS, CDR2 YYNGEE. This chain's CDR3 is CASSGTGGYNSPLHF. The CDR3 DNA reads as TGTGCCAGCAGCGGGACAGGGGGTTATAATTCACCCCTCCACTTT.

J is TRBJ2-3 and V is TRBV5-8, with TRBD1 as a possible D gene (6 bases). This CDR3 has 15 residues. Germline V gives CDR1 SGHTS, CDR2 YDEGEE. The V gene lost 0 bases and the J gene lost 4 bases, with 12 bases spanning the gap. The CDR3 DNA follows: TGTGCCAGCAGCTTGGAAGACAGGCGCGCAGATACGCAGTATTTT. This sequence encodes CASSLEDRRADTQYF.

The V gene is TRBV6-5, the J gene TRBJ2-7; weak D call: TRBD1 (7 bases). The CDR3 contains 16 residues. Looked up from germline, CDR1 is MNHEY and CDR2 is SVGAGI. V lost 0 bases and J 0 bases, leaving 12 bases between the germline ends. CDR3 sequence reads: CASSYSTGDSSYEQYF. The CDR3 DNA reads TGTGCCAGCAGTTACTCCACGGGGGACAGCTCCTACGAGCAGTACTTC.

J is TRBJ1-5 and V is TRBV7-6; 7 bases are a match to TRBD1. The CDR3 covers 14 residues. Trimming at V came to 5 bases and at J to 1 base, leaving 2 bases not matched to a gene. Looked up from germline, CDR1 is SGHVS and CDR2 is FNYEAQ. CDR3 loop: CASSDRASNQPQHF. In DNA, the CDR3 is TGTGCCAGCAGCGACAGGGCGAGCAATCAGCCCCAGCATTTT.

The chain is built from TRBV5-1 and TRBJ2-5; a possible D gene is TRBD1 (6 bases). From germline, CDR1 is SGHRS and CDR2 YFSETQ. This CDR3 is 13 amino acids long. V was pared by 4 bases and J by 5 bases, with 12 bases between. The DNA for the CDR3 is TGCGCCAGCAGCCTAACAGGGTCGGAGACCCAGTACTTC. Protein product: CASSLTGSETQYF.

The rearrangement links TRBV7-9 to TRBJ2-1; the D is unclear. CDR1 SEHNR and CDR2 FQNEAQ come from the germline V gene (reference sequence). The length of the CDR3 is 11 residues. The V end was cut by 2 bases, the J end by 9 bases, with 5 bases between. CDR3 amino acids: CASSLLIEQFF. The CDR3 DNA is TGTGCCAGCAGCTTATTGATTGAGCAGTTCTTC.

CDR3 residues: CASSLVPAGVGSEQFF. CDR3 sequence (DNA): TGTGCCAGCAGCTTAGTCCCAGCGGGAGTAGGGAGTGAGCAGTTCTTC. V is TRBV7-2 and J is TRBJ2-1, with 8 bases that match TRBD2. The junction had 11 bases not matched to a gene; V was cut back by 1 base and J by 9 bases. Germline CDR1 is SGHTA and CDR2 is FQGNSA. The CDR3 has 16 residues.

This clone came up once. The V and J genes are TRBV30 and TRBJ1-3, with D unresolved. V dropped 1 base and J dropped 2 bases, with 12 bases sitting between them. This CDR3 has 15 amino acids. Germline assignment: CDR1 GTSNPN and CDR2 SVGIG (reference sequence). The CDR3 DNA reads TGTGCCTGGAGTGGCCGGGCTCGCGCTGGAAACACCATATATTTT. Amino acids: CAWSGRARAGNTIYF.

This CDR3 reads CASSLGTASTDTQYF. CDR3 nucleotide sequence: TGTGCCAGCAGCTTGGGGACAGCTAGCACAGATACGCAGTATTTT. The rearrangement joins TRBV7-9 to TRBJ2-3, with 7 nucleotides matching TRBD1. Germline assignment: CDR1 SEHNR and CDR2 FQNEAQ (reference sequence). J was trimmed by 0 bases and V by 3 bases; bases with no gene match: 3. The CDR3 contains 15 residues.

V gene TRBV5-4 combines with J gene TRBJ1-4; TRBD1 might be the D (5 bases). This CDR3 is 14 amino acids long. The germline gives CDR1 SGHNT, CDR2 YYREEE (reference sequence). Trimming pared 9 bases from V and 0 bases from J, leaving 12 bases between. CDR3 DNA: TGTGCCATGAAAGGGGACGCAACTAATGAAAAACTGTTTTTT. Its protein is CAMKGDATNEKLFF.

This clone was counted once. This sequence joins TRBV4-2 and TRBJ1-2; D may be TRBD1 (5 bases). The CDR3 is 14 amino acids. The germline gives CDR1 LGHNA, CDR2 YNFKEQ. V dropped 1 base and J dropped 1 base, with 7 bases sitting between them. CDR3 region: CASSQVDSNYGYTF. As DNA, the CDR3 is TGTGCCAGCAGCCAAGTCGACAGTAACTATGGCTACACCTTC.

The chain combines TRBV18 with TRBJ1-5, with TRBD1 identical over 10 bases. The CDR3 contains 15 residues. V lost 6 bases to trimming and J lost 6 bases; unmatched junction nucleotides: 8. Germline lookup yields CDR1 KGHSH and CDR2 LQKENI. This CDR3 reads CASSQGQGTGQPQHF. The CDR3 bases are TGTGCCAGCTCCCAGGGACAGGGGACGGGTCAGCCCCAGCATTTT.

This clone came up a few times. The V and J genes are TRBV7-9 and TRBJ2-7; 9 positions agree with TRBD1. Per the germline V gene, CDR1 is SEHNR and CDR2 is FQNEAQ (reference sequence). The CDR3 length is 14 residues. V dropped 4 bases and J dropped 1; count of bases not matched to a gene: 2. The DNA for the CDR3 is TGTGCCAGCAGCTCGACAGGGGGGTCCTACGAGCAGTACTTC. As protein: CASSSTGGSYEQYF.

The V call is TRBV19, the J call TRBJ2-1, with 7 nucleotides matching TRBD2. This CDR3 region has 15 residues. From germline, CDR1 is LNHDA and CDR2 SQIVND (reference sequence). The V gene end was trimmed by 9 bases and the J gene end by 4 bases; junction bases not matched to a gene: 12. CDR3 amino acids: CASLGFEGGYNEQFF. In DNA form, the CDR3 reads TGTGCCAGCCTCGGTTTTGAGGGAGGGTACAATGAGCAGTTCTTC.

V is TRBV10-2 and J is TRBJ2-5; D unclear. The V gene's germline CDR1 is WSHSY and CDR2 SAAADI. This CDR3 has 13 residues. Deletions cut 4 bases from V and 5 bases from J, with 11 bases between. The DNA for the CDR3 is TGCGCCAGCAGTGGGTTTGGGAAGGAGACCCAGTACTTC. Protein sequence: CASSGFGKETQYF.

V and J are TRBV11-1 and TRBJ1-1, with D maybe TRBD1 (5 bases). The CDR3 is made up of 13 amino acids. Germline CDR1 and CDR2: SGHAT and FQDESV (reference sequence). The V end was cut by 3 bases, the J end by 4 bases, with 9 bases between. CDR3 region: CASSLGRGTEAFF. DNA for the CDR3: TGTGCCAGCAGCTTGGGAAGGGGCACTGAAGCTTTCTTT.

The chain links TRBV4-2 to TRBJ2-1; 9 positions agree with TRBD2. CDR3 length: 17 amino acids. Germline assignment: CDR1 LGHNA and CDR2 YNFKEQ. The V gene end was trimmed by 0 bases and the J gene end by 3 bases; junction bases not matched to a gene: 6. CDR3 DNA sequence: TGTGCCAGCAGCCAAGATCACCCTAGCGGGAACTACAATGAGCAGTTCTTC. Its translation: CASSQDHPSGNYNEQFF.